This T cell receptor beta chain was observed in a study of blood T cell repertoires in COVID-19 (dated by TCRdb to 2018 to 2020). Notes on the research overall: Samples covering the acute and convalescent phases of COVID-19 were provided by collaborators in the United States, Italy and Spain. Sample metadata almost always included a de-identified subject ID, COVID-19 status, age in years and sex. The prospective study material was composed of cDNA or gDNA derived from T cells, B-cell-depleted T cells, or PBMCs. HLA class I and class II types, where available, came from metadata supplied by the sample provider rather than from assay-based typing. The dataset comprised deeply sampled blood TCRbeta repertoires from subjects exposed to, actively infected with, or recovered from COVID-19. The samples were drawn from the first 160 participants of the ongoing ImmuneRACE study and from over 950 subjects provided by 6 global collaborators. The repertoires were released in a freely available public database meant as a resource for research on the immune response to SARS-CoV-2.

To note about this clone: What antigen it recognizes has not been identified. The input lacks base qualities; no much larger clone sits a single base away.

TCRbeta CDR3 regions were amplified from genomic DNA using the immunoSEQ Assay, a bias-controlled multiplex PCR. As for how the authors treated the data: Within the assay, amplification of reference gene primers was used to estimate how many nucleated cells each sample contained. To quantify the absolute abundance of each unique TCRbeta CDR3 rearrangement, sequence reads were collapsed and filtered. For each sample, productive Simpson clonality was calculated by taking the square root of Simpson's diversity index across productive rearrangements. The table was pulled from immuneACCESS by TCRdb, which kept in-frame rearrangements only. Such tables lose some clones; where checked, under half of the loss comes from unresolved V genes, and the rest has no known cause. V and J calls and clone size come straight from that table; D and trimming were deduced from the DNA. Across this sample there are 120,000 or so clones, with approximately 90% seen only once. The ten largest clones represent less than 2% of the sample.

Collaborating institutions collected whole blood in K2EDTA tubes following their own protocols. Collaborator samples were shipped for TCRbeta analysis as frozen whole blood, isolated PBMCs, or DNA extracted from either sample type. What the research found in general, with its limitations: Clinical and demographic metadata were provided uncurated, with the amount varying by source and participant.

CDR3 length: 18 amino acids, cysteine to phenylalanine. The sequence is cut down to CDR3 DNA, 54 bases in frame from base 1. V is clipped by 7 bases and J by 4 bases, and the sequence between their germline boundaries is 28 bases long. From a lookup of the germline V gene, CDR1 and CDR2 are MDHEN and SYDVKM. Recombination connected TRBV28 to TRBJ1-2; TRBD1 could be the D gene, as 5 bases match. The sequencing sample was made of peripheral blood. This TCR was recovered from a human donor in a cohort sampled during active COVID-19. The CDR3 reads as follows: CASNSRGLVGLGGYGYTF. The nucleotide sequence reads as follows: TGTGCCAGCAATTCTAGGGGCCTGGTAGGGTTGGGGGGCTATGGCTACACCTTC.